These T cell receptor beta chains were read from a single sample in a study of tumour-infiltrating T cells in Burkitt lymphoma. TCRdb's copy holds only in-frame clones and misses some; the assay was immunoSEQ multiplex PCR. The table shows roughly 8,500 clones, with about two thirds occurring only once. The specimen sequenced was tumor tissue. Receptor source: a human donor with diffuse large B-cell lymphoma. Each CDR3 is given with its conserved first and last residue. D genes are given only for firm matches. The listing skips clone size in some rows; elsewhere it reads once, few, many or a size class.

size | D | J | V | DNA | CDR3
NA | NA | TRBJ1-6 | TRBV5-1 | TGCGCCAGCAGCTTGGGGTCAGGAGATTCACCCCTCCACTTT | CASSLGSGDSPLHF
NA | TRBD1 | TRBJ2-7 | TRBV18 | TGTGCCAGCTCACCAGCGACAGGGGCCTACGAGCAGTACTTC | CASSPATGAYEQYF
NA | NA | TRBJ1-1 | TRBV5-6 | TGTGCCAGCAGCTTGAGGAACACTGAAGCTTTCTTT | CASSLRNTEAFF
NA | NA | TRBJ1-1 | TRBV7-9 | TGTGCCAGCAGCTTAGCTGAGACAGCGAACACTGAAGCTTTCTTT | CASSLAETANTEAFF
NA | NA | TRBJ1-2 | TRBV5-5 | TGTGCCAGCAGCCCGCGAGCTTCTGCTGGCTACACCTTC | CASSPRASAGYTF
once | NA | TRBJ2-2 | TRBV11-3 | TGTGCCAGCAGCTTAGAGAGGGTCGGGGAGCTGTTTTTT | CASSLERVGELFF
once | NA | TRBJ1-1 | TRBV5-4 | TGTGCCAGCAGCTTTCCTAACACTGAAGCTTTCTTT | CASSFPNTEAFF
few | NA | TRBJ1-6 | TRBV7-6 | TGTGCCAGCAGCTTAGAGGCAGGGGAGAATTCACCCCTCCACTTT | CASSLEAGENSPLHF
NA | NA | TRBJ2-4 | TRBV2 | TGTGCCAGCAGTGTTACTAGCCTAAACATTCAGTACTTC | CASSVTSLNIQYF
few | NA | TRBJ2-3 | TRBV28 | TGTGCCAGCAGTTTTTGGGCGTCAGTGCAATATTTT | CASSFWASVQYF
few | TRBD2 | TRBJ2-7 | TRBV27 | TGTGCCAGCAGTCCTACTAGCGTGCCCTACGAGCAGTACTTC | CASSPTSVPYEQYF
NA | TRBD1 | TRBJ2-1 | TRBV5-1 | TGCGCCAGCAGCTTTGGACAGGGGAGGAATGAGCAGTTCTTC | CASSFGQGRNEQFF
NA | NA | TRBJ1-4 | TRBV19 | TGTGCCAGTAGTGTCCTATCGGACGGGGGGGAAAAACTGTTTTTT | CASSVLSDGGEKLFF
few | NA | TRBJ1-1 | TRBV5-6 | TGTGCCAGCAGCCTTCCCGACTTGAGCGCTGAAGCTTTCTTT | CASSLPDLSAEAFF
few | NA | TRBJ1-6 | TRBV15 | TGTGCCACCAGCATACGGGTCCTTCACTCCCTCCACTTT | CATSIRVLHSLHF
NA | NA | TRBJ1-2 | TRBV5-1 | TGCGCCAGCAAGCCCGCGGGCCAGTCCCGCTATGGCTACACCTTC | CASKPAGQSRYGYTF
few | NA | TRBJ1-5 | TRBV2 | TGTGCCAGCAGAGGATCCAGGGATACAAATCAGCCCCAGCATTTT | CASRGSRDTNQPQHF
NA | TRBD2 | TRBJ2-3 | TRBV19 | TGTGCCAGTAGTCCCGGACTAGCGGGGGCAGATACGCAGTATTTT | CASSPGLAGADTQYF
NA | NA | TRBJ1-3 | TRBV4-2 | TGTGCCAGCAGCAACAACAGGGTACCTGGAAACACCATATATTTT | CASSNNRVPGNTIYF
NA | NA | TRBJ1-1 | TRBV7-2 | TGTGCCAGCAGCTTAGGGATCTACAAGCGGTTAAGTAACTCTGAAGCTTTCTTT | CASSLGIYKRLSNSEAFF
NA | NA | TRBJ2-2 | TRBV7-9 | TGTGCCAGCAGCTTACCGGGATCGGGCACCGGGGAGCTGTTTTTT | CASSLPGSGTGELFF
NA | TRBD1 | TRBJ1-4 | TRBV5-4 | TGTGCCAGCAGGGCGGGACAGGGTAATGAAAAACTGTTTTTT | CASRAGQGNEKLFF
NA | NA | TRBJ2-7 | TRBV30 | TGTGCCTGGAGTTTCCCAGGGGGGGACGAGCAGTACTTC | CAWSFPGGDEQYF
NA | NA | TRBJ1-3 | TRBV30 | TGTGCCTGGAATAGTATCTCTGGAAACACCATATATTTT | CAWNSISGNTIYF
medium-sized | TRBD1 | TRBJ1-1 | TRBV5-1 | TGCGCCAGCAGCTTAGGACAGGGAGGCCGGGCCACTGAAGCTTTCTTT | CASSLGQGGRATEAFF
few | TRBD1 | TRBJ1-6 | TRBV4-1 | TGCGCCAGCAGCCAAGAAGGCCAGGGGGATGGACCCCTCCACTTT | CASSQEGQGDGPLHF
NA | NA | TRBJ1-6 | TRBV18 | TGTGCCAGCTCACCACTAGGCAGGGCACTTTCACCCCTCCACTTT | CASSPLGRALSPLHF
NA | NA | TRBJ1-2 | TRBV2 | TGTGCCAGCAGTGAACCCCCCCCAGTCCACAAAGGCTACACCTTC | CASSEPPPVHKGYTF
NA | NA | TRBJ2-7 | TRBV11-2 | TGTGCCAGCAGCTACGACAGACAGTCTTACGAGCAGTACTTC | CASSYDRQSYEQYF